This entry lists 24 T cell receptor beta chains sequenced from one sample in a study of shared clonotypes between healthy human individuals. The method was immunoSEQ multiplex PCR; TCRdb's version includes in-frame clones alone and lacks a portion of them. Of more than 1,200,000 clones listed, 98% to 99% were seen once; the top ten hold 0.3% to 0.45%. Sequenced sample: naive CD4+ T cells sorted from blood. Subset described: CD45RA+ positively selected. Every receptor here comes from a man in his thirties or forties in good health.

This sequence joins TRBV9 and TRBJ2-3; no firm D call. V was shortened by 0 bases and J by 6 bases, with 8 bases between the two germline ends. Germline loops: CDR1 SGDLS, CDR2 YYNGEE. The CDR3 covers 13 residues. CDR3 amino acids: CASSVDTRDTQYF. The CDR3 DNA reads TGTGCCAGCAGCGTAGATACGCGCGATACGCAGTATTTT.

In this sample, this clone turned up once. The V and J genes are TRBV4-3 and TRBJ2-1; maybe TRBD2 (5 bases). Trimming took 2 bases from V and 8 from J, leaving 16 bases between them. CDR1 and CDR2 from the germline V gene are LGHNA and YSLEER. The CDR3 loop spans 15 amino acids. The CDR3 DNA sequence: TGCGCCAGCAGCCAATACTCAGCGGCCCCATATGAGCAGTTCTTC. Residues: CASSQYSAAPYEQFF.

The V and J genes are TRBV6-1 and TRBJ1-2, with D uncertain. The CDR3 is made up of 16 amino acids. The V and J ends lost 2 bases and 4 bases respectively, with 17 bases between them. The V gene's germline CDR1 is MNHNS and CDR2 SASEGT. The CDR3 sequence: CASSERPTTSAYGYTF. The CDR3 region has the DNA TGTGCCAGCAGTGAAAGGCCGACAACGAGCGCCTATGGCTACACCTTC.

The chain is built from TRBV5-1 and TRBJ2-7, with 11 bases matching TRBD1. The CDR3 length is 15 residues. Trimming took 4 bases from V and 5 from J; bases not matched to a gene: 8. Germline CDR1 SGHRS, CDR2 YFSETQ. This CDR3 is CASSNRTGGLNEQYF. The CDR3 DNA follows: TGCGCCAGCAGCAATAGGACAGGGGGCTTGAACGAGCAGTACTTC.

The CDR3 sequence: CASRPPHWRGRLLNTEAFF. CDR3 coding DNA: TGTGCAAGTCGCCCACCCCATTGGCGGGGACGACTCCTGAACACTGAAGCTTTCTTT. The chain couples TRBV12-2 to TRBJ1-1. TRBV12-2 represents a pseudogene. The CDR3 consists of 19 residues.

This clone was recorded once. The V gene is TRBV5-6, the J gene TRBJ2-7; 9 bases agree with TRBD2. This CDR3 has 16 amino acids. Looked up from germline, CDR1 is SGHDT and CDR2 is YYEEEE. The junction had 14 bases not matched to a gene; V was cut back by 8 bases and J by 2 bases. DNA for the CDR3: TGTGCCAGTCGGGCCCGGGGACTAGCTCCAACCTACGAGCAGTACTTC. Its translation is CASRARGLAPTYEQYF.

The chain uses TRBV7-6 and TRBJ1-2, with D perhaps matching TRBD1 (6 bases). This CDR3 is built from 17 residues. V dropped 4 bases and J dropped 4 bases, with 22 bases sitting between them. Germline V CDR1 and CDR2: SGHVS, FNYEAQ. The CDR3 sequence: CASSYLRRDRSLYGYTF. The CDR3 DNA follows: TGTGCCAGCAGCTATCTCAGACGCGACAGGAGCCTCTATGGCTACACCTTC.

Comment on this clone: At the DNA level, this CDR3 is encoded by other sequences in the same sample as well. The chain has TRBV7-2 and TRBJ2-5; D not certain. V dropped 0 bases and J dropped 2 bases, with 4 bases sitting between them. The CDR3 is 13 amino acids. Germline assignment: CDR1 SGHTA and CDR2 FQGNSA. The CDR3 region is CASSLALQETQYF. CDR3 coding DNA: TGTGCCAGCAGCTTAGCCCTGCAAGAGACCCAGTACTTC.

The J gene is TRBJ2-3, the V gene TRBV5-1, with unresolved D. Deletions cut 1 base from V and 3 bases from J, with 9 bases between. This CDR3 has 14 amino acids. Germline CDR1 is SGHRS and CDR2 is YFSETQ. CDR3 nucleotides: TGCGCCAGCAGCTTGTTTGGGGATACAGATACGCAGTATTTT. Its protein product is CASSLFGDTDTQYF. Using reference TRBV5-1 and TRBJ2-3 for the parts outside the CDR3, the full variable domain is KAGVTQTPRYLIKTRGQQVTLSCSPISGHRSVSWYQQTPGQGLQFLFEYFSETQRNKGNFPGRFSGRQFSNSRSEMNVSTLELGDSALYLCASSLFGDTDTQYFGPGTRLTVL.

This clone has just one count. The chain is built from TRBV28 and TRBJ1-4; 7 bases agree with TRBD1. This CDR3 is 14 amino acids long. Looked up from germline, CDR1 is MDHEN and CDR2 is SYDVKM. V gave up 4 bases and J gave up 2 bases; unmatched junction bases: 1. The CDR3 bases are TGTGCCAGCAGTTCGACAGGGACTAATGAAAAACTGTTTTTT. Amino acid sequence: CASSSTGTNEKLFF. The full variable domain, completed using reference TRBV28 and TRBJ1-4, is DVKVTQSSRYLVKRTGEKVFLECVQDMDHENMFWYRQDPGLGLRLIYFSYDVKMKEKGDIPEGYSVSREKKERFSLILESASTNQTSMYLCASSSTGTNEKLFFGSGTQLSVL.

The chain links TRBV6-6 to TRBJ2-2; 8 bases fit TRBD2. This CDR3 is 16 amino acids long. The V and J ends lost 5 bases and 3 bases, in that order; junction bases with no gene match: 8. CDR1 and CDR2 from the germline V gene are MNHNY and SVGAGI (reference sequence). The CDR3 is CASSPSGTRHTGELFF. The CDR3 DNA follows: TGTGCCAGCAGTCCGAGCGGGACTAGGCACACCGGGGAGCTGTTTTTT.

The chain joins TRBV5-1 to TRBJ2-5, with 8 bases that match TRBD1. This CDR3 is 13 amino acids long. Germline V gene data show CDR1 as SGHRS and CDR2 as YFSETQ. V dropped 4 bases and J dropped 4; count of bases not matched to a gene: 3. The CDR3 region is CASSLGQVETQYF. The CDR3 DNA follows: TGCGCCAGCAGCCTGGGACAGGTAGAGACCCAGTACTTC.

For the CDR3, the DNA is TGTGCCTGGGAAGACAGGGGGCTTGGGATTGGACAAGAGACCCAGTACTTC. Amino acids: CAWEDRGLGIGQETQYF. This sequence joins TRBV7-9 and TRBJ2-5; 10 bases align to TRBD1. V lost 11 bases and J lost 2; bases outside the gene matches: 17. The CDR3 contains 17 residues. Per the germline V gene, CDR1 is SEHNR and CDR2 is FQNEAQ (reference sequence).

The V call is TRBV5-1, the J call TRBJ1-3; D is possibly TRBD1 (6 bases). Deletions cut 0 bases from V and 4 bases from J, with 17 bases between. The germline V gene encodes CDR1 SGHRS and CDR2 YFSETQ. CDR3 length: 17 amino acids. The CDR3 protein is CASSLGQGTLAGNTIYF. The CDR3 DNA follows: TGCGCCAGCAGCTTGGGGCAGGGGACTTTGGCAGGAAACACCATATATTTT. Using reference TRBV5-1 and TRBJ1-3 for the parts outside the CDR3, the full variable domain is KAGVTQTPRYLIKTRGQQVTLSCSPISGHRSVSWYQQTPGQGLQFLFEYFSETQRNKGNFPGRFSGRQFSNSRSEMNVSTLELGDSALYLCASSLGQGTLAGNTIYFGEGSWLTVV.

This chain uses TRBV7-3 with TRBJ2-3; 10 nucleotides agree with TRBD2. The germline V gene encodes CDR1 SGHTA and CDR2 FQGTGA. V gave up 1 base and J gave up 5 bases; unmatched junction bases: 15. The CDR3 has 19 residues. The CDR3: CASSLIGGFGLAGEDTQYF. DNA for the CDR3: TGTGCCAGCAGCTTAATTGGGGGCTTTGGGCTAGCGGGAGAAGATACGCAGTATTTT.

A single count supports this clone. The chain recombines TRBV7-2 with TRBJ2-6; D is undetermined. The CDR3 consists of 17 residues. V lost 1 base and J lost 0, with 10 bases in between. Germline V gene data show CDR1 as SGHTA and CDR2 as FQGNSA. The CDR3 loop is CASSLGGGDSGANVLTF. The CDR3 coding sequence is TGTGCCAGCAGCTTAGGCGGCGGAGACTCTGGGGCCAACGTCCTGACTTTC. Using reference TRBV7-2 and TRBJ2-6 for the parts outside the CDR3, the full variable domain is GAGVSQSPSNKVTEKGKDVELRCDPISGHTALYWYRQSLGQGLEFLIYFQGNSAPDKSGLPSDRFSAERTGGSVSTLTIQRTQQEDSAVYLCASSLGGGDSGANVLTFGAGSRLTVL.

The chain uses TRBV10-3 and TRBJ1-4, with D uncertain. CDR1 is ENHRY and CDR2 is SYGVKD in the germline V gene. CDR3 length: 17 residues. V lost 5 bases to trimming and J lost 0 bases, with 16 bases between them. CDR3 region: CAISPLGVGTTNEKLFF. In DNA form, the CDR3 reads TGTGCCATCAGTCCACTTGGGGTCGGGACAACTAATGAAAAACTGTTTTTT.

The V call is TRBV15, the J call TRBJ1-5, with TRBD1 as a possible D gene (6 bases). Germline V lookup: CDR1 LNHNV, CDR2 YYDKDF (reference sequence). The CDR3 length is 15 residues. V gave up 4 bases and J gave up 5 bases, with 15 bases separating them. In nucleotides, the CDR3 is TGTGCCACCAGCATAGGAAGACAGGAGTATCAGCCCCAGCATTTT. Protein: CATSIGRQEYQPQHF.

About this clone itself: The same CDR3 is also encoded by other DNA sequences in this sample. The genes are TRBV18 and TRBJ1-1; unclear D gene. Germline V lookup: CDR1 KGHSH, CDR2 LQKENI. The V gene lost 0 bases and the J gene lost 3 bases, with 5 bases spanning the gap. The length of the CDR3 is 13 residues. CDR3 protein: CASSPPGDTEAFF. Written as DNA, the CDR3 is TGTGCCAGCTCACCACCAGGTGACACTGAAGCTTTCTTT.

The rearrangement links TRBV28 to TRBJ2-1; 7 bases agree with TRBD2. The CDR3 has 13 amino acids. V was pared by 8 bases and J by 9 bases, with 10 bases of the junction left unmatched. The germline CDR1 and CDR2 sequences are MDHEN and SYDVKM. CDR3 DNA sequence: TGTGCCAGCGGAGCGGGACGGCGTTTTGAGCAGTTCTTC. Its protein product is CASGAGRRFEQFF.

This clone has only one observation. J is TRBJ1-3 and V is TRBV28; D gene uncertain. The CDR3 is 15 amino acids. Trimming took off 3 bases at V and 2 bases at J, with 11 bases between the two ends. Germline loops: CDR1 MDHEN, CDR2 SYDVKM. The CDR3 nucleotides are TGTGCCAGCAGTTTTTCACCGGGAGCTGGAAACACCATATATTTT. This translates into CASSFSPGAGNTIYF.

The chain has TRBV15 and TRBJ1-5; 8 bases agree with TRBD1. The CDR3 spans 16 residues. V lost 4 bases and J lost 4; bases outside the gene matches: 9. Germline lookup yields CDR1 LNHNV and CDR2 YYDKDF (reference sequence). The CDR3 reads CATSKAGGGGNQPQHF. The CDR3 DNA reads as TGTGCCACCAGCAAAGCAGGGGGCGGTGGAAATCAGCCCCAGCATTTT.

J is TRBJ2-1 and V is TRBV11-2; TRBD2 aligns across 12 bases. Germline trimming cut 4 bases from V and 4 bases from J; bases unmatched to any gene: 8. This CDR3 has 17 amino acids. Germline V gene lookup returns CDR1 SGHAT and CDR2 FQNNGV. Here the CDR3 reads CASSSSSSGRVYNEQFF. CDR3 DNA sequence: TGTGCCAGCAGCTCCTCCTCTAGCGGGAGGGTGTACAATGAGCAGTTCTTC.

The genes are TRBV28 and TRBJ2-7; 9 bases are shared with TRBD1. The germline gives CDR1 MDHEN, CDR2 SYDVKM. CDR3 length: 16 amino acids. Trimming cost V 4 bases and J 5 bases; bases outside gene matches: 12. For the CDR3, the DNA is TGTGCCAGCAGTTCCCCCACCGGGACAGGGACCCACGAGCAGTACTTC. This codes for CASSSPTGTGTHEQYF.